The T cell receptor beta chain under discussion was sequenced for a study of cytomegalovirus exposure and HLA in healthy donors. Amplification used 60 Vbeta primers and 13 Jbeta primers. Sequencing was performed with immunoSEQ multiplex PCR; in TCRdb, only in-frame clones are kept and a portion is missing. The repertoire holds over 150,000 clones, with about 80% as singletons. Germline V gives CDR1 LNHDA, CDR2 SQIVND (reference sequence). V gave up 4 bases and J gave up 0 bases, with 16 bases separating them. The CDR3 has 17 residues. What was sequenced was PBMCs. This rearrangement joins TRBV19 to TRBJ1-3; maybe TRBD1 (5 bases). The TCR sequence derives from a man aged 25 to 40 in good health and CMV-seropositive. CDR3 nucleotides: TGTGCCAGTAGTAGGAGGGGCAGGGAAACCTCTGGAAACACCATATATTTT. Protein: CASSRRGRETSGNTIYF.